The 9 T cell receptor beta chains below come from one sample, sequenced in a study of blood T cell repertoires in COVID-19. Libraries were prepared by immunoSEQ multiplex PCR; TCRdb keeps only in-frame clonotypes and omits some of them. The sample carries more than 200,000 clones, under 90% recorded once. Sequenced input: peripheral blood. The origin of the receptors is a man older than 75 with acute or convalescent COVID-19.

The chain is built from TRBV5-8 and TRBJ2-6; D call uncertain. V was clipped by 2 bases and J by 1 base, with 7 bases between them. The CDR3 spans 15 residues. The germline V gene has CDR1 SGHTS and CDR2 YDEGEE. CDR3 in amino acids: CASSFYGSGANVLTF. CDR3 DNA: TGTGCCAGCAGCTTCTACGGGTCTGGGGCCAACGTCCTGACTTTC. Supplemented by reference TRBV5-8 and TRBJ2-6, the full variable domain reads EAGVTQSPTHLIKTRGQQATLRCSPISGHTSVYWYQQALGLGLQFLLWYDEGEERNRGNFPPRFSGRQFPNYSSELNVNALELEDSALYLCASSFYGSGANVLTFGAGSRLTVL.

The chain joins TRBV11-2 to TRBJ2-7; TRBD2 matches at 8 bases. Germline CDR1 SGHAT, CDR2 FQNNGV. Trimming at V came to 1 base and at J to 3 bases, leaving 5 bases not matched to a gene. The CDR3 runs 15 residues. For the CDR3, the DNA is TGTGCCAGCAGCTTAGTTCCAGCGGGAGACTACGAGCAGTACTTC. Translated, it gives CASSLVPAGDYEQYF.

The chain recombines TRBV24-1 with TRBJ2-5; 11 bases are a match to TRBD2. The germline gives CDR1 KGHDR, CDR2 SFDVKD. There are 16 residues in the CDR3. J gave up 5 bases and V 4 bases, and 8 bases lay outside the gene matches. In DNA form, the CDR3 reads TGTGCCACCAGTGACACCCGACTAGCGGGGTCCGAGACCCAGTACTTC. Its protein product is CATSDTRLAGSETQYF.

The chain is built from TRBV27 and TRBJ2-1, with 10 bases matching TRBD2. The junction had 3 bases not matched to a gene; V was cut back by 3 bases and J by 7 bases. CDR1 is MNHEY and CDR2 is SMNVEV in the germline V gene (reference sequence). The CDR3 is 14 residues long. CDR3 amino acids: CASSFSSGSNEQFF. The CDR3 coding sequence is TGTGCCAGCAGTTTCTCTAGCGGGAGTAATGAGCAGTTCTTC.

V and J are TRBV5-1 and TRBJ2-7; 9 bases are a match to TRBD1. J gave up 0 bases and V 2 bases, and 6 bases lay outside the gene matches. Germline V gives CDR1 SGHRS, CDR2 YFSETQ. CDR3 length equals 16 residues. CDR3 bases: TGCGCCAGCAGCTTAGCCGACAGGGGGACCTCCTACGAGCAGTACTTC. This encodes CASSLADRGTSYEQYF.

For the CDR3, the DNA is TGTGCCAGCTCACCGCAAACAGGGCAAACTGGCTACACCTTC. Protein product: CASSPQTGQTGYTF. The chain recombines TRBV18 with TRBJ1-2; tentative D call: TRBD1 (6 bases). The CDR3 spans 14 residues. The V and J ends lost 3 bases and 7 bases respectively, with 15 bases between them. CDR1 is KGHSH and CDR2 is LQKENI in the germline V gene.

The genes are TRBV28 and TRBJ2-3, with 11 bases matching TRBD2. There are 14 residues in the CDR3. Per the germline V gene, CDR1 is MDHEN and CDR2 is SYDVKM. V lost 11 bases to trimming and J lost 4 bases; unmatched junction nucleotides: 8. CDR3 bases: TGTGCCGCGGGACTAGCGGAATGGTCAGATACGCAGTATTTT. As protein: CAAGLAEWSDTQYF.

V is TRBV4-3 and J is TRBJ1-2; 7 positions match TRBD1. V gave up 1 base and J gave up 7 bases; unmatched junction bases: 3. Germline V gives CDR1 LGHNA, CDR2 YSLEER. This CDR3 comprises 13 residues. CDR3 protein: CASSQAQGGGYTF. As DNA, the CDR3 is TGCGCCAGCAGCCAAGCTCAGGGGGGTGGCTACACCTTC.

The CDR3 DNA follows: TGTGCCAGCAGCTATATAGCGGGGGGGGGAGATACGCAGTATTTT. It yields the protein CASSYIAGGGDTQYF. The chain joins TRBV7-2 to TRBJ2-3; 11 nucleotides match TRBD2. V was pared by 4 bases and J by 5 bases, with 5 bases of the junction left unmatched. The CDR3 runs to 15 residues. Per germline, CDR1 SGHTA and CDR2 FQGNSA.